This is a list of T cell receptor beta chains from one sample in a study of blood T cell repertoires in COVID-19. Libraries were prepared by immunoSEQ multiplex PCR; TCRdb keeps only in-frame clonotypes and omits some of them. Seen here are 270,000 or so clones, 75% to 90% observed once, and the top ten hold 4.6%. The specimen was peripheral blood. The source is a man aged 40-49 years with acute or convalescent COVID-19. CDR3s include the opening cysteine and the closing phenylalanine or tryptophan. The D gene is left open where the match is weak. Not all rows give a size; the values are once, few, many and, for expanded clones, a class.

CASSQDGVTYEQYF,TGTGCCAGCAGCCAGGACGGGGTCACCTACGAGCAGTACTTC,TRBV11-2,NA,TRBJ2-7,few
CASSPQGQGTYEQYF,TGTGCCAGCAGCCCGCAGGGACAGGGTACCTACGAGCAGTACTTC,TRBV9,TRBD1,TRBJ2-7,NA
CASSVQGQGDGYTF,TGTGCCAGCAGCGTTCAGGGACAGGGGGATGGCTACACCTTC,TRBV9,TRBD1,TRBJ1-2,NA
CASRLGQAYEQYF,TGTGCCAGCAGATTGGGACAGGCCTACGAGCAGTACTTC,TRBV3-1/TRBV3-2,TRBD1,TRBJ2-7,NA
CASSPTTSGYNEQFF,TGTGCCAGCTCACCAACGACTAGCGGCTACAATGAGCAGTTCTTC,TRBV18,TRBD2,TRBJ2-1,NA
CASSQDWGGRYTGELFF,TGTGCCAGCAGCCAAGATTGGGGGGGGCGATACACCGGGGAGCTGTTTTTT,TRBV3-1/TRBV3-2,NA,TRBJ2-2,NA
CASSPRAGSNTEAFF,TGTGCCAGCAGTCCCCGGGCAGGGTCGAACACTGAAGCTTTCTTT,TRBV6-6,NA,TRBJ1-1,NA
CASSLDGGSNQPQHF,TGTGCCAGCAGCTTGGATGGGGGGAGCAATCAGCCCCAGCATTTT,TRBV5-4,NA,TRBJ1-5,NA
CASSETGTGGKLEQFF,TGTGCCAGTAGTGAAACCGGGACAGGGGGCAAACTTGAGCAGTTCTTC,TRBV19,TRBD1,TRBJ2-1,NA
CASSLVAGLSSYEQYF,TGTGCCAGCAGCTTAGTCGCGGGGCTCAGCTCCTACGAGCAGTACTTC,TRBV11-2,NA,TRBJ2-7,NA
CASSLEQVEYEQYF,TGTGCCAGCAGCTTAGAACAGGTAGAGTACGAGCAGTACTTC,TRBV11-2,NA,TRBJ2-7,NA
CASSQFTGGGNEQYF,TGTGCCAGCAGCCAATTTACAGGGGGGGGAAACGAGCAGTACTTC,TRBV13,NA,TRBJ2-7,NA
CACSGRAQFF,TGTGCCTGCTCAGGGAGGGCTCAGTTCTTC,TRBV30,TRBD2,TRBJ2-1,NA
CASSPGTGGSEKLFF,TGCGCCAGCAGCCCCGGGACAGGGGGCAGTGAAAAACTGTTTTTT,TRBV4-1,TRBD1,TRBJ1-4,NA
CASSNRRSVGDTQYF,TGTGCCAGTAGTAACCGACGGAGTGTTGGAGATACGCAGTATTTT,TRBV19,NA,TRBJ2-3,NA
CASSSLFNEKLFF,TGTGCCAGCAGCTCCCTCTTTAATGAAAAACTGTTTTTT,TRBV5-8,NA,TRBJ1-4,NA
CASSPQGAGNTEAFF,TGTGCCAGTAGTCCACAGGGGGCTGGGAACACTGAAGCTTTCTTT,TRBV19,TRBD1,TRBJ1-1,NA
CASSHGGRLGGTEAFF,TGTGCCAGCAGTCACGGGGGAAGACTTGGGGGCACTGAAGCTTTCTTT,TRBV9,NA,TRBJ1-1,NA
CASSEAADGGTEAFF,TGTGCCAGCAGTGAAGCCGCGGACGGGGGCACTGAAGCTTTCTTT,TRBV6-1,NA,TRBJ1-1,few
CASSSLADYNEQFF,TGTGCCAGCAGTTCACTAGCGGATTACAATGAGCAGTTCTTC,TRBV5-5,TRBD2,TRBJ2-1,NA
CASSYEGSSPLHF,TGTGCCAGCAGTTATGAGGGTTCTTCACCCCTCCACTTT,TRBV6-5,NA,TRBJ1-6,NA
CASSLSGGTDTQYF,TGTGCCAGCAGTCTTAGCGGGGGCACAGATACGCAGTATTTT,TRBV6-5,TRBD2,TRBJ2-3,NA
CASSPGQGLNSPLHF,TGTGCCAGCAGCCCAGGACAGGGCCTTAATTCACCCCTCCACTTT,TRBV11-2,TRBD1,TRBJ1-6,NA
CAWSQGWTEAFF,TGTGCCTGGTCCCAGGGATGGACTGAAGCTTTCTTT,TRBV30,NA,TRBJ1-1,NA
CASTPRGFDEQFF,TGCGCCAGCACCCCCCGGGGGTTCGATGAGCAGTTCTTC,TRBV5-1,NA,TRBJ2-1,NA
CASSPWEETDEQYF,TGTGCCAGCAGCCCCTGGGAGGAGACCGACGAGCAGTACTTC,TRBV5-4,NA,TRBJ2-7,NA
CASVSQGGGNQPQHF,TGTGCTAGTGTCTCTCAGGGCGGCGGCAATCAGCCCCAGCATTTT,TRBV12-5,NA,TRBJ1-5,NA
CASSEFRAGVGETQYF,TGCGCCAGCAGTGAGTTTAGGGCAGGGGTAGGGGAGACCCAGTACTTC,TRBV10-2,NA,TRBJ2-5,NA
CASSPARGGTDTQYF,TGTGCCAGCAGTCCTGCCAGGGGAGGGACAGATACGCAGTATTTT,TRBV6-5,NA,TRBJ2-3,NA
CASSFRGGYTF,TGTGCCAGCAGTTTTAGGGGTGGCTACACCTTC,TRBV12-3/TRBV12-4,NA,TRBJ1-2,NA
CASSLFPGLRQPQHF,TGCGCCAGCAGCTTATTCCCAGGGTTAAGACAGCCCCAGCATTTT,TRBV5-1,NA,TRBJ1-5,NA
CASSPDQTPGRSPLHF,TGCGCCAGCAGCCCAGATCAGACCCCGGGGAGGTCACCCCTCCACTTT,TRBV4-1,NA,TRBJ1-6,few
CASSYSGGSGYTF,TGTGCCAGCAGTTACTCTGGGGGCAGTGGCTACACCTTC,TRBV6-5,NA,TRBJ1-2,NA
CASSVGANGELFF,TGTGCCAGCAGTGTAGGGGCGAACGGGGAGCTGTTTTTT,TRBV2,NA,TRBJ2-2,NA
CAISATGEVAEAFF,TGTGCCATCAGCGCGACAGGGGAGGTGGCTGAAGCTTTCTTT,TRBV10-3,TRBD1,TRBJ1-1,NA
CASSVTPGGVRGEQYF,TGTGCCAGCAGCGTAACACCGGGGGGGGTTCGCGGCGAGCAGTACTTC,TRBV9,TRBD2,TRBJ2-7,NA
CASSSGTVGNTIYF,TGCGCCAGCAGCTCCGGGACAGTTGGAAACACCATATATTTT,TRBV5-1,TRBD1,TRBJ1-3,NA
CASTLGAANTGELFF,TGTGCCAGCACCCTGGGGGCGGCGAACACCGGGGAGCTGTTTTTT,TRBV6-5,NA,TRBJ2-2,once
CASGPIVRAEQYF,TGTGCTAGTGGCCCGATAGTCAGGGCCGAGCAGTACTTC,TRBV12-5,NA,TRBJ2-7,NA
CASSHSGGGGTDTQYF,TGTGCCAGCAGCCATAGCGGGGGTGGCGGCACAGATACGCAGTATTTT,TRBV7-8,TRBD2,TRBJ2-3,NA
CASSLPGQPQHF,TGTGCCAGCAGCCTCCCAGGGCAGCCCCAGCATTTT,TRBV7-7,NA,TRBJ1-5,NA
CASSSTILAGGTDTQYF,TGCGCCAGCAGCTCGACCATACTAGCGGGGGGCACAGATACGCAGTATTTT,TRBV5-1,TRBD2,TRBJ2-3,once
CASSLDGDLNTEAFF,TGTGCCAGCAGCTTAGACGGGGATCTGAACACTGAAGCTTTCTTT,TRBV7-9,NA,TRBJ1-1,NA
CASSLGQGGSAGNQPQHF,TGTGCCAGCAGCTTAGGCCAGGGGGGTTCGGCCGGCAATCAGCCCCAGCATTTT,TRBV7-4,TRBD1,TRBJ1-5,NA
CASSQETAGALKYEQYF,TGCGCCAGCAGCCAAGAAACCGCAGGGGCCCTGAAGTACGAGCAGTACTTC,TRBV4-1,NA,TRBJ2-7,NA
CASSRGTGTDTQYF,TGTGCCAGCAGCCGGGGGACAGGCACAGATACGCAGTATTTT,TRBV5-5,NA,TRBJ2-3,NA
CASSIGGMAKNIQYF,TGTGCCAGTAGTATAGGGGGCATGGCCAAAAACATTCAGTACTTC,TRBV19,NA,TRBJ2-4,NA